This paragraph reports one T cell receptor beta chain. The antigen is unknown. The data stem from a study of post-analysis software for immune sequencing data. Study-wide background: Patients had relapsing-remitting, secondary progressive or progressive-relapsing multiple sclerosis; some lacked subtype. Study-wide results and limits: Significantly decreased normalized Chao1 diversity was recorded for multiple sclerosis patients relative to controls. Elevated frequency relative to controls characterized four to six TRBV segments in patients, TRBV5-6, TRBV5-1 and TRBV20-1 among them.

Researchers reported that TCR beta cDNA libraries carried unique molecular identifiers. TCRdb redid the calling of the PCR reads with MiXCR, one entry per CDR3 protein. The sample holds roughly 800,000 distinct CDR3 sequences, roughly 27% seen once. Germline loops: CDR1 SGHRS, CDR2 YFSETQ. Trimming pared 0 bases from V and 0 bases from J, leaving 19 bases between. The CDR3 totals 18 residues. This clonotype was sampled from a girl under 18 with multiple sclerosis. The gene calls are TRBV5-1 and TRBJ2-7, with unresolved D. The sample taken for sequencing was blood. The CDR3 region is CASSLEAVQAANSYEQYF. DNA for the CDR3: TGCGCCAGCAGCTTGGAGGCGGTTCAGGCGGCCAACTCCTACGAGCAGTACTTC.